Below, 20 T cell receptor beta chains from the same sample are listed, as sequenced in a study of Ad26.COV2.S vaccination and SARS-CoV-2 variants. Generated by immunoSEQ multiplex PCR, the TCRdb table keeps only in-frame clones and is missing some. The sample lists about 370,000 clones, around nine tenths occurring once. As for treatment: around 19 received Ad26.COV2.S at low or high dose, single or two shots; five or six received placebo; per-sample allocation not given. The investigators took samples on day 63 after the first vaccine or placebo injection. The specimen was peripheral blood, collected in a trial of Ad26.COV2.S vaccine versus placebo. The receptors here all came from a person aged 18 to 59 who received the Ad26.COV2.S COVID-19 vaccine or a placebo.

The CDR3 DNA follows: TGTGCCAGCAGAGCGGGGGATGAGCAGTTCTTC. Translation: CASRAGDEQFF. The chain couples TRBV6-5 to TRBJ2-1; 8 bases line up with TRBD2. Germline V lookup: CDR1 MNHEY, CDR2 SVGAGI. The CDR3 runs 11 residues. J lost 8 bases, V lost 6 bases, and 0 bases had no gene match.

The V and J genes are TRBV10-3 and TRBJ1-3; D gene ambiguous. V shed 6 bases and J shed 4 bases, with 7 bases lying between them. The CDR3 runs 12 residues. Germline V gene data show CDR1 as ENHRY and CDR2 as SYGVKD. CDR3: CAIRDGGNTIYF. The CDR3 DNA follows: TGTGCCATCAGGGACGGGGGAAACACCATATATTTT.

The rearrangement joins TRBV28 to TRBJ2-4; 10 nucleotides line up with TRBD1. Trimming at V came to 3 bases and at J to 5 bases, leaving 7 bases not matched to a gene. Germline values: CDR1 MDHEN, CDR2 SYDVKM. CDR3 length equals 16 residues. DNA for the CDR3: TGTGCCAGCAGTTTCCCCTCGACAGGGGGCGAAAACATTCAGTACTTC. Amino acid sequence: CASSFPSTGGENIQYF.

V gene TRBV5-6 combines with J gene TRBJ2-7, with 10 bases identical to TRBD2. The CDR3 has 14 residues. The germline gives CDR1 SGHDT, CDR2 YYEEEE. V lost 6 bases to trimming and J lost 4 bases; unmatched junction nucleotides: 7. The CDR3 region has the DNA TGTGCCAGCACCAAGGGACTAGCGTGGTACGAGCAGTACTTC. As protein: CASTKGLAWYEQYF.

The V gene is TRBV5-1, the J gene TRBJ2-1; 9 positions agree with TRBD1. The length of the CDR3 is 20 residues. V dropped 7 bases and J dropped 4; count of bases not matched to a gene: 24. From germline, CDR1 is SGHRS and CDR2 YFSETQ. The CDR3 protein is CASHGGRDRVSIGPYNEQFF. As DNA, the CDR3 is TGCGCCAGCCACGGGGGGAGGGACAGGGTTTCAATTGGGCCGTACAATGAGCAGTTCTTC.

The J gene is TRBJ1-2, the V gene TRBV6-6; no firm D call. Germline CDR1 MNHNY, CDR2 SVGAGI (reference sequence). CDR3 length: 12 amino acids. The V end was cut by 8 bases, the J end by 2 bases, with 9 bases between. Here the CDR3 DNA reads TGTGCCAGCGGGGAACAGAACTATGGCTACACCTTC. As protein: CASGEQNYGYTF.

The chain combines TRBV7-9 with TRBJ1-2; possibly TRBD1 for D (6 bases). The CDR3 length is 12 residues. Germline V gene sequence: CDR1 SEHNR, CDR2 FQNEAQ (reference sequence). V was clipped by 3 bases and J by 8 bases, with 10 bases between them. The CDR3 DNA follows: TGTGCCAGCAGCTTGACAGGAGGAGGCTACACCTTC. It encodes CASSLTGGGYTF.

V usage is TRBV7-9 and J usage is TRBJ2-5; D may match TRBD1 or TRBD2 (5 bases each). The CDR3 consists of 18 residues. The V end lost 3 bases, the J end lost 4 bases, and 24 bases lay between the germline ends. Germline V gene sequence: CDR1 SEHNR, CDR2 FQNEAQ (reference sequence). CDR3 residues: CASSFRSSGRGGRETQYF. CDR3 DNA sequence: TGTGCCAGCAGCTTTAGAAGCTCGGGAAGGGGTGGACGAGAGACCCAGTACTTC. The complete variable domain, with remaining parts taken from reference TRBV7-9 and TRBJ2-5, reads DTGVSQNPRHKITKRGQNVTFRCDPISEHNRLYWYRQTLGQGPEFLTYFQNEAQLEKSRLLSDRFSAERPKGSFSTLEIQRTEQGDSAMYLCASSFRSSGRGGRETQYFGPGTRLLVL.

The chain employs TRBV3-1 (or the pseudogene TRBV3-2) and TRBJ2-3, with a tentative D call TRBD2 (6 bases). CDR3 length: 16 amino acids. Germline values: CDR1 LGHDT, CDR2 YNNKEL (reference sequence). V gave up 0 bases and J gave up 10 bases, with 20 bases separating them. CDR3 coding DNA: TGTGCCAGCAGCCAAGATCATCTAGCCTATCGGGGGTCGCAGTATTTT. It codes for CASSQDHLAYRGSQYF.

The CDR3 region is CASRIRDRSSYEQYF. CDR3 bases: TGTGCCAGTAGGATCCGGGACCGAAGCTCCTACGAGCAGTACTTC. The chain links TRBV19 to TRBJ2-7; TRBD1 or TRBD2 may be the D gene (5 bases each). The germline V gene encodes CDR1 LNHDA and CDR2 SQIVND (reference sequence). The V and J ends lost 6 bases and 0 bases respectively, with 15 bases between them. The CDR3 runs 15 residues. Together with reference TRBV19 and TRBJ2-7, the CDR3 gives the full variable domain: DGGITQSPKYLFRKEGQNVTLSCEQNLNHDAMYWYRQDPGQGLRLIYYSQIVNDFQKGDIAEGYSVSREKKESFPLTVTSAQKNPTAFYLCASRIRDRSSYEQYFGPGTRLTVT.

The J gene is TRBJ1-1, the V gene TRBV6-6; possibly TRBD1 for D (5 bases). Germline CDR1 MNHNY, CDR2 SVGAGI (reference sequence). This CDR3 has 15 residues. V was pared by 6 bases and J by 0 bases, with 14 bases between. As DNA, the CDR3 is TGTGCCAGCAGCTATGCGGCAGGGATGAACACTGAAGCTTTCTTT. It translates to CASSYAAGMNTEAFF.

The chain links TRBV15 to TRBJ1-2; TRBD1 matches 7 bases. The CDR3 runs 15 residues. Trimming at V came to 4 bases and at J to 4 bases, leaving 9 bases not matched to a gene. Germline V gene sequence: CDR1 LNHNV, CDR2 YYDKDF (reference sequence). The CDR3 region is CATSTIRQGGYGYTF. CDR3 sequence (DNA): TGTGCCACCAGCACCATAAGACAGGGCGGCTATGGCTACACCTTC.

The CDR3 spells CASSPRDGASYEQYF. CDR3 nucleotide sequence: TGTGCCAGCAGCCCACGGGACGGAGCGTCCTACGAGCAGTACTTC. The chain uses TRBV4-2 and TRBJ2-7, with D tentatively TRBD1 or TRBD2 (5 bases each). CDR3 length equals 15 residues. The V end lost 4 bases, the J end lost 1 base, and 14 bases lay between the germline ends. Germline CDR1 reads LGHNA; CDR2 reads YNFKEQ.

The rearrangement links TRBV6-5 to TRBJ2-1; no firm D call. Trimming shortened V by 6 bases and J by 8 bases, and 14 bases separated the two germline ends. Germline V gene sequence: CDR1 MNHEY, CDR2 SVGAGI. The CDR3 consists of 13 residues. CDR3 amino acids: CASSRPPGDEQFF. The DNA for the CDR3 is TGTGCCAGCAGCCGACCCCCTGGGGATGAGCAGTTCTTC.

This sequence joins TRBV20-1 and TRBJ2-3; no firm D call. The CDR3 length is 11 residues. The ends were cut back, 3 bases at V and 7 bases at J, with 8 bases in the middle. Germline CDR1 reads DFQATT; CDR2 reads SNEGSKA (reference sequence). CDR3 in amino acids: CSARSPNTQYF. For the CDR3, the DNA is TGCAGTGCTAGGTCCCCGAATACGCAGTATTTT.

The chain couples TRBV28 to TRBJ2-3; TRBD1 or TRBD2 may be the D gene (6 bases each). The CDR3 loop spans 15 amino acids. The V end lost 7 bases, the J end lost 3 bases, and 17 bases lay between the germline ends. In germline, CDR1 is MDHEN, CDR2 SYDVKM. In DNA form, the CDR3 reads TGTGCCAGCACCCCGGGGGCGGGAAAAACAGATACGCAGTATTTT. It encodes CASTPGAGKTDTQYF.

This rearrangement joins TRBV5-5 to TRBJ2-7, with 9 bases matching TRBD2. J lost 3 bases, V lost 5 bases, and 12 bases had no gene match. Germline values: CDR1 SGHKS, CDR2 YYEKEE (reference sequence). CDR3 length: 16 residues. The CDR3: CASRTGASGKVYEQYF. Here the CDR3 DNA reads TGTGCCAGCAGGACCGGAGCTAGCGGGAAGGTCTACGAGCAGTACTTC.

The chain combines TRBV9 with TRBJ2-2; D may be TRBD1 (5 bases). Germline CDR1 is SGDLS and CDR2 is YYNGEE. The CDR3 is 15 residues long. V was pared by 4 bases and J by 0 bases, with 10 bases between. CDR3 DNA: TGTGCCAGCAGCCCGGACACCTCGAACACCGGGGAGCTGTTTTTT. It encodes CASSPDTSNTGELFF.

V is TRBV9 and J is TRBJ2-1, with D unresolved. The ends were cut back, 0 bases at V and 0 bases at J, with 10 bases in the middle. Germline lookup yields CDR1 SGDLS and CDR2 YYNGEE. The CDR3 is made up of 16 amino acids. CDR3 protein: CASSVAGSGSYNEQFF. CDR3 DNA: TGTGCCAGCAGCGTAGCTGGTTCAGGCTCCTACAATGAGCAGTTCTTC.

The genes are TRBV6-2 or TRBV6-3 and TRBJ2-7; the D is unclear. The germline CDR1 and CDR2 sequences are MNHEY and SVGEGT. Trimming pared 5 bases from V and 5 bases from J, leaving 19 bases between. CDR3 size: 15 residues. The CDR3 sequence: CASSLDGTAGDEQYF. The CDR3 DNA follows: TGTGCCAGCAGTCTGGACGGTACCGCTGGGGACGAGCAGTACTTC.